These 9 T cell receptor beta chains share one sample of origin, sequenced in a study of blood T cell repertoires in COVID-19. Sequencing used immunoSEQ multiplex PCR; TCRdb keeps in-frame clones, though not all of them. The sample lists about 270,000 clones, around 86% occurring once. Sequenced input: peripheral blood. The receptors come from a man aged 40-49 years with active or convalescent COVID-19.

V usage is TRBV3-1 (or the pseudogene TRBV3-2) and J usage is TRBJ2-1; 9 nucleotides line up with TRBD2. V dropped 3 bases and J dropped 9; count of bases not matched to a gene: 12. CDR3 size: 16 residues. CDR1 is LGHDT, CDR2 YNNKEL, per germline (reference sequence). CDR3 in amino acids: CASSHPMGAGGGEQFF. CDR3 DNA sequence: TGTGCCAGCAGCCACCCAATGGGGGCGGGAGGGGGTGAGCAGTTCTTC.

This chain connects TRBV4-1 to TRBJ2-7; 7 bases are a match to TRBD2. From germline, CDR1 is MGHRA and CDR2 YSYEKL. With 2 bases clipped from V and 7 bases from J, the junction kept 17 bases outside the gene matches. The CDR3 totals 17 residues. In nucleotides, the CDR3 is TGCGCCAGCAGCCAACAGATCGGGGGGACGTTAAGTGGTGAGCAGTACTTC. The encoded protein is CASSQQIGGTLSGEQYF.

This clone is a singleton in its sample. The chain has TRBV5-5 and TRBJ2-5; 8 nucleotides match TRBD2. Trimming removed 2 bases from V and 2 bases from J; junction bases left unmatched: 5. The CDR3 contains 15 residues. Germline loops: CDR1 SGHKS, CDR2 YYEKEE (reference sequence). In DNA form, the CDR3 reads TGTGCCAGCAGCTTTCCGCGGGGGGCGCAAGAGACCCAGTACTTC. Protein: CASSFPRGAQETQYF.

This rearrangement joins TRBV6-5 to TRBJ2-7, with 9 nucleotides matching TRBD2. Germline trimming cut 8 bases from V and 5 bases from J; bases unmatched to any gene: 1. This CDR3 spans 11 amino acids. In germline, CDR1 is MNHEY, CDR2 SVGAGI. CDR3 in DNA: TGTGCCAGCGGGACTAGCAACGAGCAGTACTTC. Its translation: CASGTSNEQYF.

This clone was seen once. V gene TRBV9 combines with J gene TRBJ2-1; no clear D. Trimming pared 4 bases from V and 2 bases from J, leaving 13 bases between. This CDR3 spans 15 amino acids. Germline V CDR1 and CDR2: SGDLS, YYNGEE. The CDR3 sequence: CASSPRGDPYNEQFF. The DNA for the CDR3 is TGTGCCAGCAGCCCCCGAGGTGACCCCTACAATGAGCAGTTCTTC.

In this sample, this clone turned up a few times. The chain links TRBV5-1 to TRBJ1-5, with D hard to call. Germline CDR1 reads SGHRS; CDR2 reads YFSETQ. The CDR3 is 12 residues long. V was trimmed by 0 bases and J by 6 bases, leaving 4 bases between them. This CDR3 is CASSLDGQPQHF. CDR3 sequence (DNA): TGCGCCAGCAGCTTGGACGGTCAGCCCCAGCATTTT.

The chain employs TRBV19 and TRBJ1-2; the D gene is possibly TRBD1 (5 bases). CDR3 length: 16 amino acids. V gave up 3 bases and J gave up 2 bases, with 16 bases separating them. CDR1 is LNHDA, CDR2 SQIVND, per germline (reference sequence). The CDR3 region has the DNA TGTGCCAGTAGTATCTATGACGGGGGTGGCAACTATGGCTACACCTTC. It encodes CASSIYDGGGNYGYTF. Filled out from reference TRBV19 and TRBJ1-2, the complete variable domain reads DGGITQSPKYLFRKEGQNVTLSCEQNLNHDAMYWYRQDPGQGLRLIYYSQIVNDFQKGDIAEGYSVSREKKESFPLTVTSAQKNPTAFYLCASSIYDGGGNYGYTFGSGTRLTVV.

The chain links TRBV9 to TRBJ2-3, with D unresolved. The CDR3 spans 12 residues. From germline, CDR1 is SGDLS and CDR2 YYNGEE. Trimming took off 3 bases at V and 4 bases at J, with 6 bases between the two ends. The CDR3 reads CASSGGSDTQYF. The CDR3 nucleotides are TGTGCCAGCAGCGGAGGCTCAGATACGCAGTATTTT.

The J gene is TRBJ2-7, the V gene TRBV27, with 8 bases aligning to TRBD2. V was clipped by 3 bases and J by 0 bases; unmatched bases: 7. Germline CDR1 MNHEY, CDR2 SMNVEV (reference sequence). The CDR3 length is 16 residues. Here the CDR3 reads CASSFRTAGGSYEQYF. CDR3 in DNA: TGTGCCAGCAGTTTCCGAACGGCGGGAGGCTCCTACGAGCAGTACTTC.